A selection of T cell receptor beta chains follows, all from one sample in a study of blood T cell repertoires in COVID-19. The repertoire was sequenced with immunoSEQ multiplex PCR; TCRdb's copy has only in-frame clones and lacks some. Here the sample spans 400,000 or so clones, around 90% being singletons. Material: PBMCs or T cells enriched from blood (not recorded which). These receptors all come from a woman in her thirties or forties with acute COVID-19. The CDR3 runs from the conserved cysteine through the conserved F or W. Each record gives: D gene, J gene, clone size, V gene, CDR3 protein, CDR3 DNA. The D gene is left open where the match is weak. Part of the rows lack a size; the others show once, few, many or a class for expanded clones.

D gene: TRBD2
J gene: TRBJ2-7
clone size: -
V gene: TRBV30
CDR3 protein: CACSPSGGAHEQYF
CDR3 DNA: TGTGCCTGTTCCCCGAGCGGGGGGGCCCACGAGCAGTACTTC

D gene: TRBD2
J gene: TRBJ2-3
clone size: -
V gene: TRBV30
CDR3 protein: CAWSPGGLTDTQYF
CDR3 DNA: TGTGCCTGGAGTCCGGGGGGGTTAACAGATACGCAGTATTTT

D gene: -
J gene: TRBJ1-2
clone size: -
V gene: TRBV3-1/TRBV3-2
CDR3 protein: CASSQGHVANYGYTF
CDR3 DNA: TGTGCCAGCAGCCAGGGACACGTTGCTAACTATGGCTACACCTTC

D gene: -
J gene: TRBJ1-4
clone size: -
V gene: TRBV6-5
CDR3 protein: CASSYSTQSNEKLFF
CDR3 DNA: TGTGCCAGCAGTTACTCGACTCAGTCTAATGAAAAACTGTTTTTT

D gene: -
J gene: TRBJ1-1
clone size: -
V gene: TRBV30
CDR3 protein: CAWSGEVNTEAFF
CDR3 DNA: TGTGCCTGGAGTGGGGAGGTTAACACTGAAGCTTTCTTT

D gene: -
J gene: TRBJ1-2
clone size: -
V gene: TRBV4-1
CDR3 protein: CASSQAGDYGYTF
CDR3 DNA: TGCGCCAGCAGCCAGGCAGGGGACTATGGCTACACCTTC

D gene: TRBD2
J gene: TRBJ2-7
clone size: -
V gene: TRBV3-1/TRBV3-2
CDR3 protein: CASSEGRGPYEQYF
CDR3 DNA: TGTGCCAGCAGTGAGGGGAGGGGCCCCTACGAGCAGTACTTC

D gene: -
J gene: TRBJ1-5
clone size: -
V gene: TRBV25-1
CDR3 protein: CASSEPLGNQPQHF
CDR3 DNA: TGTGCCAGCAGTGAACCCCTCGGCAATCAGCCCCAGCATTTT

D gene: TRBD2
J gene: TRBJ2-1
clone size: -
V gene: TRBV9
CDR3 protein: CASSAPQAGGLIEQFF
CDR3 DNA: TGTGCCAGCAGCGCTCCACAAGCGGGGGGGCTAATTGAGCAGTTCTTC

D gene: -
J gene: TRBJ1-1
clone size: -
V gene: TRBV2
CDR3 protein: CASRTPTGLETEAFF
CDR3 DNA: TGTGCCAGCAGGACGCCTACAGGGTTAGAGACTGAAGCTTTCTTT

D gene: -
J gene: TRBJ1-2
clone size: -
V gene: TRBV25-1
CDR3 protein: CASSGREGYTF
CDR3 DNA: TGTGCCAGCAGTGGTCGGGAAGGCTACACCTTC

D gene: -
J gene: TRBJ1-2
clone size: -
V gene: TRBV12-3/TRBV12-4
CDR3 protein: CASSLRGDYGYTF
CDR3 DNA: TGTGCCAGCAGTTTGCGCGGGGACTATGGCTACACCTTC

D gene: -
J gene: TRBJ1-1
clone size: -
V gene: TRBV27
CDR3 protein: CASNKDSPRDEAFF
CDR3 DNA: TGTGCCAGCAATAAGGACAGCCCCCGTGATGAAGCTTTCTTT

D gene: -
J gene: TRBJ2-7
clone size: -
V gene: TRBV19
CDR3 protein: CASSSDSWGSYEQYF
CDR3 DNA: TGTGCCAGTAGTTCGGACTCCTGGGGATCCTACGAGCAGTACTTC

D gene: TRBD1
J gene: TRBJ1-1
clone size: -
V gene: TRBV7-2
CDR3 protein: CASSLVGTGSEAFF
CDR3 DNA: TGTGCCAGCAGCTTAGTAGGGACAGGCTCTGAAGCTTTCTTT

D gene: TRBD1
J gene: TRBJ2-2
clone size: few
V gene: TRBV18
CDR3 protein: CASSPRQGNTGELFF
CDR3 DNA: TGTGCCAGCTCACCAAGACAGGGAAACACCGGGGAGCTGTTTTTT

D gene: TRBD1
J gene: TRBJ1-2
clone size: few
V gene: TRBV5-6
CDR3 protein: CASSLYRGYGYTF
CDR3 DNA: TGTGCCAGCAGCTTGTACAGGGGCTATGGCTACACCTTC

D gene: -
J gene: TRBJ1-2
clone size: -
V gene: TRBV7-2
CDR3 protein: CASSPSDSTYGYTF
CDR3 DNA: TGTGCCAGCAGCCCTTCGGACAGTACCTATGGCTACACCTTC

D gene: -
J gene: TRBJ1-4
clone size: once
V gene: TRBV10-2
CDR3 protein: CASGLGGTNEKLFF
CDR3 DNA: TGCGCCAGCGGTCTCGGAGGAACTAATGAAAAACTGTTTTTT

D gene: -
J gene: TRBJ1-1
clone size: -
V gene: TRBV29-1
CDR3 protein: CSPHTNTEAFF
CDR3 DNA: TGCAGCCCGCACACGAACACTGAAGCTTTCTTT

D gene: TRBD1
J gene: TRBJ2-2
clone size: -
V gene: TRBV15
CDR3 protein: CATSRDRGRVTGELFF
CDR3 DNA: TGTGCCACCAGCAGAGACAGGGGGCGCGTCACCGGGGAGCTGTTTTTT

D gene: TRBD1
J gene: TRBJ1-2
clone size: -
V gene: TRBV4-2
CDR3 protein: CASSQDPRGLSYTF
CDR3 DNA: TGTGCCAGCAGCCAAGATCCCAGGGGGCTTAGCTACACCTTC